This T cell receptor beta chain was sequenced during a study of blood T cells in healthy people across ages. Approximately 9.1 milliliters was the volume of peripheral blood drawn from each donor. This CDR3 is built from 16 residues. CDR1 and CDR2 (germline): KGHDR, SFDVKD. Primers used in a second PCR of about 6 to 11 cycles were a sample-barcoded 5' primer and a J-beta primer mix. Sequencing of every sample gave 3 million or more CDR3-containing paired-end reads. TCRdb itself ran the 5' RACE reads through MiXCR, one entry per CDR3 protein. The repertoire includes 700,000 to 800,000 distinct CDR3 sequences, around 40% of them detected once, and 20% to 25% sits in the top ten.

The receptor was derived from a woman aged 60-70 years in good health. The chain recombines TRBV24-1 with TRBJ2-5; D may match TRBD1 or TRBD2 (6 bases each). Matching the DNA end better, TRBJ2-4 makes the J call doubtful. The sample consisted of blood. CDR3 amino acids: CATFSHGGGYYNIQYF. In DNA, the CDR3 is TGTGCCACCTTTTCCCATGGAGGGGGATATTATAACATTCAGTACTTC.